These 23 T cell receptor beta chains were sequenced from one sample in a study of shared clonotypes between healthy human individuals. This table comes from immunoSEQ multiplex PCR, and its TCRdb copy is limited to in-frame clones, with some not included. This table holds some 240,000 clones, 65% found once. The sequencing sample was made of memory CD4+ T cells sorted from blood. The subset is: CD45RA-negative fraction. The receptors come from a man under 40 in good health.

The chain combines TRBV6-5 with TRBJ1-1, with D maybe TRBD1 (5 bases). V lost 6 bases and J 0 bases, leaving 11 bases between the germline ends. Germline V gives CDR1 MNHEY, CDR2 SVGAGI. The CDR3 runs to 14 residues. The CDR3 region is CASRVGRVNTEAFF. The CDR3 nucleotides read TGTGCCAGCAGGGTGGGGCGGGTGAACACTGAAGCTTTCTTT.

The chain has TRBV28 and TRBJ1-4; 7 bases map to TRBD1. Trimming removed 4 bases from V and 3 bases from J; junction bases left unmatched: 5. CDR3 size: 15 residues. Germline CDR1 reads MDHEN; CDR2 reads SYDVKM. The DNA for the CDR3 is TGTGCCAGCAGTTCCCCCGGACAGGCTAATGAAAAACTGTTTTTT. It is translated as CASSSPGQANEKLFF.

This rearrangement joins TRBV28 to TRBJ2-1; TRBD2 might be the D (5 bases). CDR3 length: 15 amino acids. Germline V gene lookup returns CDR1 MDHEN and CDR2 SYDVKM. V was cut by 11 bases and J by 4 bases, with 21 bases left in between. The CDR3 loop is CAGPCLRARYNEQFF. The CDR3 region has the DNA TGTGCCGGCCCTTGTTTGCGGGCTCGATACAATGAGCAGTTCTTC.

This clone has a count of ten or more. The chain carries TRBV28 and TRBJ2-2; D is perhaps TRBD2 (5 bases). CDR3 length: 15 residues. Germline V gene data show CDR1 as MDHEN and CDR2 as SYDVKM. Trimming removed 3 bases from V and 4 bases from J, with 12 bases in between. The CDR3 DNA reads TGTGCCAGCAGTTTTCTGCGGCGGGCCACCGGGGAGCTGTTTTTT. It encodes CASSFLRRATGELFF.

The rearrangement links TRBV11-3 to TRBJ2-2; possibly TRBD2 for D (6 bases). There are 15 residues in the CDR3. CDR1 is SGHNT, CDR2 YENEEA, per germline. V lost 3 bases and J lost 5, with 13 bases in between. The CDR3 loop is CASSFWGSGTGELFF. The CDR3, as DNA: TGTGCCAGCAGCTTTTGGGGCAGCGGGACCGGGGAGCTGTTTTTT.

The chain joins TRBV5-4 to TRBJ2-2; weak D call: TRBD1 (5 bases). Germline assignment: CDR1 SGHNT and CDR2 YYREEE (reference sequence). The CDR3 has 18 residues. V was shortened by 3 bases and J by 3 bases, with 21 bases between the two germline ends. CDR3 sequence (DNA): TGTGCCAGCAGCTCCAAACGGAACAGGTTCCCTGACACCGGGGAGCTGTTTTTT. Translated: CASSSKRNRFPDTGELFF.

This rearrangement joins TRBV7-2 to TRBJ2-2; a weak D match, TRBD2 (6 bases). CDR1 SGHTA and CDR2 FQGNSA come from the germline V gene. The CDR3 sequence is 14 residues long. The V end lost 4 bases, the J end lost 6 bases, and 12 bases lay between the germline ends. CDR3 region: CASSSEPGAGELFF. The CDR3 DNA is TGTGCCAGCAGCTCAGAACCGGGGGCCGGGGAGCTGTTTTTT.

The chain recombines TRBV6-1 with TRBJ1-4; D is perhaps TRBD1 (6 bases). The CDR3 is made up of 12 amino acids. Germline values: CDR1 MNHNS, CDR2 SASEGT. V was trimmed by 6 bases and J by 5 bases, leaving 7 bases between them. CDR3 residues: CASRQGNEKLFF. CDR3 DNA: TGTGCCAGCAGACAGGGCAATGAAAAACTGTTTTTT.

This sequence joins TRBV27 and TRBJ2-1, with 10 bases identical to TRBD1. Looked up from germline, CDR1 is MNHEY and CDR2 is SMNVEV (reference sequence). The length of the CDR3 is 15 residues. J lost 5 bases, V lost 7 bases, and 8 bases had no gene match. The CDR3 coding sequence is TGTGCCAGCAAGGCCGGGACAGGGGCAGACAATGAGCAGTTCTTC. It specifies CASKAGTGADNEQFF.

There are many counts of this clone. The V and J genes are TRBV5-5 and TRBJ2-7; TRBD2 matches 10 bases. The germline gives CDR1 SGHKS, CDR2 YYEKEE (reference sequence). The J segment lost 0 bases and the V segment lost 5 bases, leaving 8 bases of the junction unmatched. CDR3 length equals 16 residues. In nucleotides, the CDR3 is TGTGCCAGCAGAACCACTAGCGGGACGAGCTCCTACGAGCAGTACTTC. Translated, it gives CASRTTSGTSSYEQYF.

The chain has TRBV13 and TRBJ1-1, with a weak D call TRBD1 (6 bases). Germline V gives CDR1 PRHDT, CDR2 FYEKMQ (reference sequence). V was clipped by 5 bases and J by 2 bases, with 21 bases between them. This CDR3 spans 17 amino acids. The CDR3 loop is CASSQAVDIRGNTEAFF. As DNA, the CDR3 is TGTGCCAGCAGCCAAGCCGTGGACATCAGGGGTAACACTGAAGCTTTCTTT. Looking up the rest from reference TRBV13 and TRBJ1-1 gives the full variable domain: AAGVIQSPRHLIKEKRETATLKCYPIPRHDTVYWYQQGPGQDPQFLISFYEKMQSDKGSIPDRFSAQQFSDYHSELNMSSLELGDSALYFCASSQAVDIRGNTEAFFGQGTRLTVV.

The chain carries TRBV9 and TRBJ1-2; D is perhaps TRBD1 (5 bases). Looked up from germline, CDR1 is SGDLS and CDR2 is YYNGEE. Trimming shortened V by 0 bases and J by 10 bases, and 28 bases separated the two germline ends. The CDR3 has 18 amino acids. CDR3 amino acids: CASSVGEGGRGQGFVYTF. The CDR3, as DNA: TGTGCCAGCAGCGTAGGAGAGGGCGGACGCGGACAAGGCTTCGTCTACACCTTC.

CDR3 coding DNA: TGCGCCAGCAGCTTGGAGGGACTAGCGGCTCGGTCCGGGGAGCTGTTTTTT. Residues: CASSLEGLAARSGELFF. The J gene is TRBJ2-2, the V gene TRBV5-1, with 11 positions matching TRBD2. With V trimmed by 0 bases and J by 6 bases, 7 bases remained unmatched. This CDR3 spans 17 amino acids. Germline assignment: CDR1 SGHRS and CDR2 YFSETQ.

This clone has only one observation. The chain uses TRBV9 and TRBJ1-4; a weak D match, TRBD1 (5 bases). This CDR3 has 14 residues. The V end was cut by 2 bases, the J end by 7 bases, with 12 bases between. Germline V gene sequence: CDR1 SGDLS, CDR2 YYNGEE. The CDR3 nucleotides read TGTGCCAGCAGCGTGGTAGGGGAGGGTGAAAAACTGTTTTTT. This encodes CASSVVGEGEKLFF.

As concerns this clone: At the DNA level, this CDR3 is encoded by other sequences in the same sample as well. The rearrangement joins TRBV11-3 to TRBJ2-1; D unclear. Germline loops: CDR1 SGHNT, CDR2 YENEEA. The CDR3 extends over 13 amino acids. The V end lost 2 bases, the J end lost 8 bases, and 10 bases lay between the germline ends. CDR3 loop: CASSLRPRHEQFF. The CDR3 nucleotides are TGTGCCAGCAGCTTAAGACCCCGGCATGAGCAGTTCTTC.

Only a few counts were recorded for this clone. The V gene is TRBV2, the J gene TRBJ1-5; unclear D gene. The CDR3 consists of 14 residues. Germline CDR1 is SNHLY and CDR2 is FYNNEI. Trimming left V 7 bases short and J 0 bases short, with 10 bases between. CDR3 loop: CASTARSSNQPQHF. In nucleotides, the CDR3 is TGTGCCAGCACCGCGAGGTCTAGCAATCAGCCCCAGCATTTT.

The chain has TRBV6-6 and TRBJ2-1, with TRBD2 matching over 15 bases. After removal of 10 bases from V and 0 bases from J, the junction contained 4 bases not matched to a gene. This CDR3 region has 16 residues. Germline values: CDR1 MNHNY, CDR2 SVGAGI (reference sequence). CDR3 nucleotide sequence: TGTGCCATCGGGACTAGCGGGAGGAGCTCCTACAATGAGCAGTTCTTC. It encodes CAIGTSGRSSYNEQFF.

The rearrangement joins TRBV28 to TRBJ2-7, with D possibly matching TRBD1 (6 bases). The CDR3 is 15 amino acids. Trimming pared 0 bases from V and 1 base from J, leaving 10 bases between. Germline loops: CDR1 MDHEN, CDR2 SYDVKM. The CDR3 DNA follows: TGTGCCAGCAGTTTATGGGGACAAAATTCCTACGAGCAGTACTTC. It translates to CASSLWGQNSYEQYF.

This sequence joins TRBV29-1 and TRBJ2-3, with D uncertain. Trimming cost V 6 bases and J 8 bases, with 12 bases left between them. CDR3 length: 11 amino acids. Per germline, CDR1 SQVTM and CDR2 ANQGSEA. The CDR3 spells CSVGLSVTQYF. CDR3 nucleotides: TGCAGCGTCGGGCTATCGGTTACGCAGTATTTT.

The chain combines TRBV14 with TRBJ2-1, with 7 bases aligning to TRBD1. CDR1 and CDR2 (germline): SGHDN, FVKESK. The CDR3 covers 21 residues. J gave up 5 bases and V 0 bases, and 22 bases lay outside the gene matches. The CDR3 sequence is CASSQDGKGADWTPPDNEQFF. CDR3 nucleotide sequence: TGTGCCAGCAGCCAAGATGGTAAGGGGGCGGACTGGACTCCCCCCGACAATGAGCAGTTCTTC.

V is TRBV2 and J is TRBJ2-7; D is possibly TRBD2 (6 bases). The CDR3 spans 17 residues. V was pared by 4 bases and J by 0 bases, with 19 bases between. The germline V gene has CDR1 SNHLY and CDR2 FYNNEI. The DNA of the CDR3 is TGTGCCAGCAGTGGGGGCATCGGTAGCGGCAGCTCCTACGAGCAGTACTTC. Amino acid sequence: CASSGGIGSGSSYEQYF.

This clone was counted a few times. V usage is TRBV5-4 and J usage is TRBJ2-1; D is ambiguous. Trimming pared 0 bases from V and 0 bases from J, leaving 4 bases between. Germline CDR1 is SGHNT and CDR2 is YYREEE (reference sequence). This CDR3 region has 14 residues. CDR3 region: CASSLDLSYNEQFF. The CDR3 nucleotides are TGTGCCAGCAGCTTGGACCTCTCCTACAATGAGCAGTTCTTC.

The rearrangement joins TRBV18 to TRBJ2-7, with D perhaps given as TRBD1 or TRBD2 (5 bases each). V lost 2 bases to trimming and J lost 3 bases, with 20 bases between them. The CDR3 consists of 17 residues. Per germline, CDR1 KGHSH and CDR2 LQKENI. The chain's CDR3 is CASSPRDRTQQGYEQYF. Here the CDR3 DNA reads TGTGCCAGCTCACCAAGGGACCGGACGCAACAAGGCTACGAGCAGTACTTC. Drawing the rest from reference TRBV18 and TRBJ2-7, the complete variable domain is NAGVMQNPRHLVRRRGQEARLRCSPMKGHSHVYWYRQLPEEGLKFMVYLQKENIIDESGMPKERFSAEFPKEGPSILRIQQVVRGDSAAYFCASSPRDRTQQGYEQYFGPGTRLTVT.